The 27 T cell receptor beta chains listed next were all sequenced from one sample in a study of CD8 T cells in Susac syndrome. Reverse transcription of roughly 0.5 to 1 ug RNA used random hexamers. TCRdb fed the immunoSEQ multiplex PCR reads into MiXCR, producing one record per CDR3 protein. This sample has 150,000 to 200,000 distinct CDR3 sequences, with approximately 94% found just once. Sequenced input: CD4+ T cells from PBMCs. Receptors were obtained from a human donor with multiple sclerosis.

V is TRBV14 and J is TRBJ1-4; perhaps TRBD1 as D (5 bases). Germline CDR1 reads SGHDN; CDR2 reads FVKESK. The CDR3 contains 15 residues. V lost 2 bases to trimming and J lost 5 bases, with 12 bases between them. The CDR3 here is CASSQLGQRNEKLFF. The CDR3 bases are TGTGCCAGCAGCCAATTGGGGCAGAGGAATGAAAAACTGTTTTTT. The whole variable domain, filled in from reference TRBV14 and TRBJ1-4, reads EAGVTQFPSHSVIEKGQTVTLRCDPISGHDNLYWYRRVMGKEIKFLLHFVKESKQDESGMPNNRFLAERTGGTYSTLKVQPAELEDSGVYFCASSQLGQRNEKLFFGSGTQLSVL.

The CDR3 region is CASSVGGKGHQPQHF. The CDR3 region has the DNA TGTGCCAGCAGTGTCGGAGGGAAGGGACACCAGCCCCAGCATTTT. The chain recombines TRBV6-1 with TRBJ1-5, with TRBD1 as a possible D gene (6 bases). The germline CDR1 and CDR2 sequences are MNHNS and SASEGT. The germline V and J ends were trimmed by 4 bases and 7 bases, with 17 bases remaining between them. CDR3 length: 15 amino acids.

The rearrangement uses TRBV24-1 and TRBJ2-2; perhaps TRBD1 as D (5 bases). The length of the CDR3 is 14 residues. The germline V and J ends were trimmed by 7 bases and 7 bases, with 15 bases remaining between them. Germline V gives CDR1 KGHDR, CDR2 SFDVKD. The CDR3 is CATSPRVSGGELFF. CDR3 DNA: TGTGCCACCAGCCCCAGGGTTTCAGGCGGGGAGCTGTTTTTT.

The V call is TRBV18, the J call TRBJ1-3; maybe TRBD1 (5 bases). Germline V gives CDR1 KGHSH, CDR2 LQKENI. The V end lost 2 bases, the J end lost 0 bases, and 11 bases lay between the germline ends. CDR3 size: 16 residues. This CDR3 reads CASSPIVTDSGNTIYF. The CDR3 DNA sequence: TGTGCCAGCTCACCAATAGTGACAGACTCTGGAAACACCATATATTTT.

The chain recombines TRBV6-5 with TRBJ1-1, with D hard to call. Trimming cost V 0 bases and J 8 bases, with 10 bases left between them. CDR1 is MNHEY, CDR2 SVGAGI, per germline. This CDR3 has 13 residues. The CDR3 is CASSYSSAGEAFF. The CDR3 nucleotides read TGTGCCAGCAGTTACTCGTCAGCCGGGGAAGCTTTCTTT.

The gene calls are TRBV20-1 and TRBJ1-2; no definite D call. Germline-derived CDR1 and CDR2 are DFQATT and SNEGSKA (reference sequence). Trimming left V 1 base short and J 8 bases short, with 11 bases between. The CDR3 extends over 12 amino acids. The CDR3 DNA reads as TGCAGTGCTAGAGTAGGAGATTACGGCTACACCTTC. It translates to CSARVGDYGYTF.

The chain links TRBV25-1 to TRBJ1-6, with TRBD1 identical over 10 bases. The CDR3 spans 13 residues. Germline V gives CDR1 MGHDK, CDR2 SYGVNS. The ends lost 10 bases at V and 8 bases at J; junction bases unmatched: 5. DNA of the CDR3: TGTGCCACATCGACAGGGGGCGATTCACCCCTCCACTTT. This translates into CATSTGGDSPLHF.

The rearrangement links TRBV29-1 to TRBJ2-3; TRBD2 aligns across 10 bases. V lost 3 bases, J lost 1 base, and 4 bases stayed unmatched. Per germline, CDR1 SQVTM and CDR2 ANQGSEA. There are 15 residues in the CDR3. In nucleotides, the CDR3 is TGCAGCGTTGATGGAGCGGGGGGGGGCACAGATACGCAGTATTTT. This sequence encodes CSVDGAGGGTDTQYF.

The CDR3 bases are TGCGCCAGCAGCCGTAACAGGGGCCCTGAAGCTTTCTTT. This codes for CASSRNRGPEAFF. The rearrangement joins TRBV5-1 to TRBJ1-1; 7 bases fit TRBD1. Germline CDR1 and CDR2: SGHRS and YFSETQ. This CDR3 is 13 amino acids long. With 4 bases clipped from V and 6 bases from J, the junction kept 6 bases outside the gene matches.

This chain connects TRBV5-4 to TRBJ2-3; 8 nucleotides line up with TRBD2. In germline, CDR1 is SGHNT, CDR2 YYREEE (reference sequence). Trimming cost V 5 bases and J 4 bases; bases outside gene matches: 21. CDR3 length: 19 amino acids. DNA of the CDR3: TGTGCCAGCAGACCCTGGACTAGCCGACCTAAGATGTCATCAGATACGCAGTATTTT. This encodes CASRPWTSRPKMSSDTQYF. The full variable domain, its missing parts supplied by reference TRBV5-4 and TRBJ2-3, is ETGVTQSPTHLIKTRGQQVTLRCSSQSGHNTVSWYQQALGQGPQFIFQYYREEENGRGNFPPRFSGLQFPNYSSELNVNALELDDSALYLCASRPWTSRPKMSSDTQYFGPGTRLTVL.

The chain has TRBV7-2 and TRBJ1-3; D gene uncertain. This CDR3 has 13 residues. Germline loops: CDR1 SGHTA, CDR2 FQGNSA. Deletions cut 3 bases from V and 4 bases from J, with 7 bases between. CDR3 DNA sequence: TGTGCCAGCAGCTTTGGGCCGGGAAACACCATATATTTT. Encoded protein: CASSFGPGNTIYF.

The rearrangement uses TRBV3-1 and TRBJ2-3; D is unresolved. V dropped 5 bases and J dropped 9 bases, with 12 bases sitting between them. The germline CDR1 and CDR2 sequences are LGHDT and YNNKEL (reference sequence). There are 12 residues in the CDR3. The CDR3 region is CASSSQARTQYF. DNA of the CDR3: TGTGCCAGCAGCTCCCAGGCGAGGACGCAGTATTTT.

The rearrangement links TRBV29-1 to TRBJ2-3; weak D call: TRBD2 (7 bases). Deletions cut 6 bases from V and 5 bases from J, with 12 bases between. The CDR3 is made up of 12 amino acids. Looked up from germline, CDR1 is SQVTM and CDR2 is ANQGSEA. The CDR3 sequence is CSVVGGGDTQYF. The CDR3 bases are TGCAGCGTGGTAGGGGGGGGAGATACGCAGTATTTT.

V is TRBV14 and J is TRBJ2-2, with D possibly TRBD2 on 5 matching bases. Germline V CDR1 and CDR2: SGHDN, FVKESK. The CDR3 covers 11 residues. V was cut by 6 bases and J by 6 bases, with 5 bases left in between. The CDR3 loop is CASRRAGELFF. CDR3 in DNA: TGTGCCAGCAGGCGGGCCGGGGAGCTGTTTTTT.

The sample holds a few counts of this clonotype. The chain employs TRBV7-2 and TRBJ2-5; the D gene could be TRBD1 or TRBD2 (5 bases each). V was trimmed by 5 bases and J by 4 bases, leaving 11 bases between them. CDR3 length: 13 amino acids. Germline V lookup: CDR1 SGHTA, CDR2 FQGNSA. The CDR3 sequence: CASSPGGGETQYF. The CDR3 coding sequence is TGTGCCAGCAGCCCTGGTGGGGGAGAGACCCAGTACTTC.

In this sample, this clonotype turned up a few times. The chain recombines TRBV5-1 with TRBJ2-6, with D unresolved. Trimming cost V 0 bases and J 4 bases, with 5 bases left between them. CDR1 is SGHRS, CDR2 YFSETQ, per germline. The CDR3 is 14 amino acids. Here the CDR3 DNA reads TGCGCCAGCAGCTTGGGTCCCGGGGCCAACGTCCTGACTTTC. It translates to CASSLGPGANVLTF.

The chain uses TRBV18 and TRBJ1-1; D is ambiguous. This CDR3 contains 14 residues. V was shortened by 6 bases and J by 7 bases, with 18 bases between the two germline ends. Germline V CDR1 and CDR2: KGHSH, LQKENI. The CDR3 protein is CASSPRDGNFEAFF. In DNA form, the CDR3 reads TGTGCCAGCTCCCCGCGAGATGGAAATTTTGAAGCTTTCTTT.

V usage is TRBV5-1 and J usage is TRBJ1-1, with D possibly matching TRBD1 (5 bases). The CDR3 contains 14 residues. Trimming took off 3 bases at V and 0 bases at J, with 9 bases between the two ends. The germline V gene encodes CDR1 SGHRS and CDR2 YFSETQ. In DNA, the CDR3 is TGCGCCAGCAGCTGGACAAGTGTGAACACTGAAGCTTTCTTT. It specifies CASSWTSVNTEAFF.

The CDR3 sequence is CAWSVNIQGRGQYF. The CDR3 DNA sequence: TGTGCCTGGAGTGTGAATATTCAGGGGCGCGGGCAGTACTTC. This chain links TRBV30 with TRBJ2-7, with D possibly being TRBD1 (6 bases). Germline V gene lookup returns CDR1 GTSNPN and CDR2 SVGIG (reference sequence). There are 14 residues in the CDR3. V was shortened by 0 bases and J by 9 bases, with 18 bases between the two germline ends.

The DNA of the CDR3 is TGCGCCAGCAGCCAACCGCCTAGACGCGATGGCTACACCTTC. Protein sequence: CASSQPPRRDGYTF. V and J are TRBV4-1 and TRBJ1-2; D gene unclear. The CDR3 is 14 amino acids. The germline CDR1 and CDR2 sequences are MGHRA and YSYEKL. Trimming took 2 bases from V and 6 from J, leaving 13 bases between them.

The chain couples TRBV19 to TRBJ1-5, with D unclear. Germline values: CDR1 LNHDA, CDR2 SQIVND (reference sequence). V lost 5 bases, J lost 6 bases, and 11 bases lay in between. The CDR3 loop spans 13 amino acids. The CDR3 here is CASSPSGRQPQHF. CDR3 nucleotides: TGTGCCAGTAGTCCCTCGGGTCGTCAGCCCCAGCATTTT.

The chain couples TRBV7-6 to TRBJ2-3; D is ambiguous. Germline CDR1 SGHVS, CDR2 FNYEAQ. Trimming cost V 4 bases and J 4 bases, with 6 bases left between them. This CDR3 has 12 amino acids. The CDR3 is CASSSLADTQYF. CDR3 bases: TGTGCCAGCAGCTCCCTAGCAGATACGCAGTATTTT. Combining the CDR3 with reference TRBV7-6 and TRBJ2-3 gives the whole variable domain GAGVSQSPRYKVTKRGQDVALRCDPISGHVSLYWYRQALGQGPEFLTYFNYEAQQDKSGLPNDRFSAERPEGSISTLTIQRTEQRDSAMYRCASSSLADTQYFGPGTRLTVL.

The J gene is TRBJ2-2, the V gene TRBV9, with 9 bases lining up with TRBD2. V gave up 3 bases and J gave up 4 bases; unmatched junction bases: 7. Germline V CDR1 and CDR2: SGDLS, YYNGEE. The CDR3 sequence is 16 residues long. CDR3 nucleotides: TGTGCCAGCAGCGCCCTTAGCGGGAGCGGCACCGGGGAGCTGTTTTTT. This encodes CASSALSGSGTGELFF.

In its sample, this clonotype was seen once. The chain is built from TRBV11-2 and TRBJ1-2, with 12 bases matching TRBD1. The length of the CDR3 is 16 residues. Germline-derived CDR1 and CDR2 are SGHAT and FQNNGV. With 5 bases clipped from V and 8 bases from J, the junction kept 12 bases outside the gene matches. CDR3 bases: TGTGCCAGCAGCCGGGGACAGGGGGCGATTTCGGGAGGCTACACCTTC. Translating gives CASSRGQGAISGGYTF. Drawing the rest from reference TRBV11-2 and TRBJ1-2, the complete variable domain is EAGVAQSPRYKIIEKRQSVAFWCNPISGHATLYWYQQILGQGPKLLIQFQNNGVVDDSQLPKDRFSAERLKGVDSTLKIQPAKLEDSAVYLCASSRGQGAISGGYTFGSGTRLTVV.

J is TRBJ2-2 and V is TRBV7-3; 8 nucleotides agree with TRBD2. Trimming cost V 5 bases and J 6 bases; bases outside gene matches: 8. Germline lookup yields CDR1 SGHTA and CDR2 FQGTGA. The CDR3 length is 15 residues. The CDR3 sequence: CASSPRRGVAGELFF. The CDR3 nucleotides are TGTGCCAGCAGCCCTCGGCGGGGGGTGGCCGGGGAGCTGTTTTTT.

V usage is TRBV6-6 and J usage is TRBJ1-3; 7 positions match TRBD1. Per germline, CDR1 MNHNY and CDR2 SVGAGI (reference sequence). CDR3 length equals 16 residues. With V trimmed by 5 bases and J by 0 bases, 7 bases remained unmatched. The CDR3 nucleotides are TGTGCCAGCAGTAACGAACAGGGGAGCTCTGGAAACACCATATATTTT. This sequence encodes CASSNEQGSSGNTIYF.

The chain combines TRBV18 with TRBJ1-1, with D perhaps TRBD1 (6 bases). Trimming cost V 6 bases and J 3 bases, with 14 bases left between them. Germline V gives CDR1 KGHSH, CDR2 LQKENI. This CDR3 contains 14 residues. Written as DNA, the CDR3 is TGTGCCAGCTCCCCCTTTAGGGGGGACACTGAAGCTTTCTTT. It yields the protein CASSPFRGDTEAFF.